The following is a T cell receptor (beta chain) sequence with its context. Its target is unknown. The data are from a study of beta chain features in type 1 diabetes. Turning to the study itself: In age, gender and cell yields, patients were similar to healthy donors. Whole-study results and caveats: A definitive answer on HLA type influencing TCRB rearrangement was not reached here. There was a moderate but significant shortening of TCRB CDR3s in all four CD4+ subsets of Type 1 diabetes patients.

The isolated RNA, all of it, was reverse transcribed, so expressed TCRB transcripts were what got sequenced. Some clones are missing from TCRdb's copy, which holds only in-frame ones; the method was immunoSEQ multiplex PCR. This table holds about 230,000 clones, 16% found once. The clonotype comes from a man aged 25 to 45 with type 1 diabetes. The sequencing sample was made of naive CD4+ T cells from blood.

The CDR3 DNA sequence: TGTGCCACCCGGACCTCATTGGAGACCCAGTACTTC. It translates to CATRTSLETQYF. V gene TRBV28 combines with J gene TRBJ2-5; D gene ambiguous. From germline, CDR1 is MDHEN and CDR2 SYDVKM. The CDR3 totals 12 residues. V lost 10 bases, J lost 5 bases, and 14 bases lay in between.